The clone carrying this T cell receptor beta chain was seen at least ten times. Its specificity is not known. The sample comes from a study of Graves' ophthalmopathy and Graves' hyperthyroidism. RNA served as the template for amplifying TCR beta CDR3 regions. The first round was an RT-PCR with HTBI primers, and the second round was a multiplex PCR. Each CDR3 protein is one row after TCRdb ran MiXCR on the multiplex PCR reads. The sample yields about 400,000 distinct CDR3 sequences, roughly 14% seen once. The CDR3 runs 14 residues. Germline V lookup: CDR1 DFQATT, CDR2 SNEGSKA (reference sequence). V dropped 6 bases and J dropped 4 bases, with 18 bases sitting between them. Points from the study as a whole: This model predicted ophthalmopathy progression (sensitivity around 71%, specificity about 72%).

Patients newly diagnosed with hyperthyroidism, under 2 months' duration, were aged 18 to 65, the study reports. The V call is TRBV20-1, the J call TRBJ1-2; D may be TRBD1 (6 bases). The sample taken for sequencing was peripheral blood. The receptor was isolated from a woman under 30 with stable Graves' hyperthyroidism. The CDR3 spells CSAYKQGMGYGYTF. In nucleotides, the CDR3 is TGCAGTGCGTACAAACAGGGAATGGGCTATGGCTACACCTTC.